This T cell receptor (beta chain) stems from a study of T cells in Graves' hyperthyroidism and ophthalmopathy. Germline V gene lookup returns CDR1 MDHEN and CDR2 SYDVKM. With 3 bases clipped from V and 9 bases from J, the junction kept 1 base outside the gene matches. The CDR3 has 14 residues. This clonotype was detected ten times or more. Uncontrolled infections, other autoimmune diseases, pregnancy or lactation led to exclusion of patients. Amplification targeted TCR beta CDR3 regions from RNA transcripts. HTBI primers were used for first-round RT-PCR of the TCR CDR3. MiXCR, run by TCRdb on the multiplex PCR reads, gives a single entry per CDR3 protein. The sample shows 200,000 or so distinct CDR3 sequences, roughly 17% of them seen only once.

The chain carries TRBV28 and TRBJ2-1; 14 nucleotides align to TRBD2. The sequenced sample was blood. The receptor comes from a woman in her forties or fifties with Graves' hyperthyroidism. The CDR3 reads CASSLGLAGVEQFF. In nucleotides, the CDR3 is TGTGCCAGCAGTTTGGGACTAGCGGGAGTTGAGCAGTTCTTC.